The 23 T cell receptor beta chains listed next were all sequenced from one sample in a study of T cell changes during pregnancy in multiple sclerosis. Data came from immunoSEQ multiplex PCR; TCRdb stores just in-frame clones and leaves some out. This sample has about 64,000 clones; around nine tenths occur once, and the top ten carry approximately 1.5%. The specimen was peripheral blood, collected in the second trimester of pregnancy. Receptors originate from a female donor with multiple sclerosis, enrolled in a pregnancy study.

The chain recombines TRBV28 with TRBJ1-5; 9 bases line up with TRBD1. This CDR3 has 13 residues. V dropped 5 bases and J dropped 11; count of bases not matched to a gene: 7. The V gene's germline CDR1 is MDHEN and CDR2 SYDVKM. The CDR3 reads CASSRQGVRAQHF. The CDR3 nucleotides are TGTGCCAGCAGTCGACAGGGGGTTAGGGCCCAGCATTTT. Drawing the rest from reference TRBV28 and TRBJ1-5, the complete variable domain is DVKVTQSSRYLVKRTGEKVFLECVQDMDHENMFWYRQDPGLGLRLIYFSYDVKMKEKGDIPEGYSVSREKKERFSLILESASTNQTSMYLCASSRQGVRAQHFGDGTRLSIL.

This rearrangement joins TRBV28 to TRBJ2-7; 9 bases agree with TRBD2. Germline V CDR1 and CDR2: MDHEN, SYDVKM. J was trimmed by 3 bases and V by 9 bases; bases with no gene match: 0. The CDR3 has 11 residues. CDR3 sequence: CASSGSYEQYF. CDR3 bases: TGTGCCAGTAGCGGGAGCTACGAGCAGTACTTC.

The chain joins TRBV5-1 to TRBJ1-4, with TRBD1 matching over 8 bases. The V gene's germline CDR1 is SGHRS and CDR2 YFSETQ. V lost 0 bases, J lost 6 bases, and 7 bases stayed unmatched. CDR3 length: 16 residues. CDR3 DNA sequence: TGCGCCAGCAGCTTGGGACAGGGGAGTTGGGATGAAAAACTGTTTTTT. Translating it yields CASSLGQGSWDEKLFF.

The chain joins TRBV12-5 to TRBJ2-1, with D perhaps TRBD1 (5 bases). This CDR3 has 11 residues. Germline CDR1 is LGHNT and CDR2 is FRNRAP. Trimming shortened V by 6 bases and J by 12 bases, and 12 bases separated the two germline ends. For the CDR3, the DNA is TGTGCTAGTGGGGGATGGGGCGGGCAGTTCTTC. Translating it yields CASGGWGGQFF.

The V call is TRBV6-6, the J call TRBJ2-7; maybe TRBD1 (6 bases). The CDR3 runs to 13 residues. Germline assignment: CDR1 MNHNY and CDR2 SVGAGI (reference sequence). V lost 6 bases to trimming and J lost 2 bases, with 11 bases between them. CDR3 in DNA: TGTGCCAGCAGCCACGGACAGACCTACGAGCAGTACTTC. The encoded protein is CASSHGQTYEQYF.

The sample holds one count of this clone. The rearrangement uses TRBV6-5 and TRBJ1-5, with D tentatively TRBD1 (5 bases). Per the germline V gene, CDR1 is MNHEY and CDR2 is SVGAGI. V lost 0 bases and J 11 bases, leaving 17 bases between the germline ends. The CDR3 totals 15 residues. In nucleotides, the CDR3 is TGTGCCAGCAGTTACTCTCGGGGGTTCGGCGTCGCCCAGCATTTT. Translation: CASSYSRGFGVAQHF.

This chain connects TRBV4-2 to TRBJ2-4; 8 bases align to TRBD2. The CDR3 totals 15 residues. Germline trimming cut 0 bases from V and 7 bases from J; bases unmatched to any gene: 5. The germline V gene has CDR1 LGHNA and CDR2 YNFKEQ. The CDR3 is CASSQEPGGPNIQYF. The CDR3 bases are TGTGCCAGCAGCCAAGAACCGGGAGGGCCTAACATTCAGTACTTC.

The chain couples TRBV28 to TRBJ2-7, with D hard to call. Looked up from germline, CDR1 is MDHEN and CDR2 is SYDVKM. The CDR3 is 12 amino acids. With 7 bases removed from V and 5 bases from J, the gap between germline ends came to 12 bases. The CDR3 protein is CASTAGSHEQYF. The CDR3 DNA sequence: TGTGCCAGCACGGCAGGAAGCCACGAGCAGTACTTC.

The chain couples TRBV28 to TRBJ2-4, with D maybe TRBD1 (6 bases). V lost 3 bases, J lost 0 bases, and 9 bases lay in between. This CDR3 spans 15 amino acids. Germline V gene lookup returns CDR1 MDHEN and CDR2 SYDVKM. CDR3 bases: TGTGCCAGCAGTTTTCCAGGGGAAGCCAAAAACATTCAGTACTTC. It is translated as CASSFPGEAKNIQYF.

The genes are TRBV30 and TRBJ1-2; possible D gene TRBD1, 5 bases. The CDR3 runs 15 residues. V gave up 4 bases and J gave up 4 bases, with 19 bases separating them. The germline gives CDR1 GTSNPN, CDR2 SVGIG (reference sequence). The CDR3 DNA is TGTGCCTGGAAAAGGTCGGGTGGGGGGATCTATGGCTACACCTTC. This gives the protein CAWKRSGGGIYGYTF. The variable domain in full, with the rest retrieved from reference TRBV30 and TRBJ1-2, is SQTIHQWPATLVQPVGSPLSLECTVEGTSNPNLYWYRQAAGRGLQLLFYSVGIGQISSEVPQNLSASRPQDRQFILSSKKLLLSDSGFYLCAWKRSGGGIYGYTFGSGTRLTVV.

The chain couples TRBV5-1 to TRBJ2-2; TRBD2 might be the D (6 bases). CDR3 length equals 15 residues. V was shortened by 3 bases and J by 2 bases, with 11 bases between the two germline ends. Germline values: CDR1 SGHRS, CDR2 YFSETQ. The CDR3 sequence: CASSWIGTNTGELFF. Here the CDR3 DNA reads TGCGCCAGCAGCTGGATCGGGACTAACACCGGGGAGCTGTTTTTT.

The CDR3 loop reads CASSRDYSSGANVLTF. The CDR3 DNA follows: TGTGCCAGCAGCCGGGATTATAGCTCTGGGGCCAACGTCCTGACTTTC. The rearrangement joins TRBV2 to TRBJ2-6; a weak D match, TRBD2 (5 bases). This CDR3 contains 16 residues. The V gene lost 6 bases and the J gene lost 0 bases, with 12 bases spanning the gap. Germline CDR1 and CDR2: SNHLY and FYNNEI.

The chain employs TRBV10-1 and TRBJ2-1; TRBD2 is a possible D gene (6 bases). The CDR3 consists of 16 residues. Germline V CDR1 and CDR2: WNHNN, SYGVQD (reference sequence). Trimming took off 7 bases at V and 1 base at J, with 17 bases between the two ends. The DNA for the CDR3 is TGCGCCAGCACGCTTACCGGGAGCCAATCCTACAATGAGCAGTTCTTC. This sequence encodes CASTLTGSQSYNEQFF.

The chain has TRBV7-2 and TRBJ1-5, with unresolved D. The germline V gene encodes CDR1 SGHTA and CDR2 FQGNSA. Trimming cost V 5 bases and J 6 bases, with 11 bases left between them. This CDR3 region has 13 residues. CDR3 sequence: CASSPHFGQPQHF. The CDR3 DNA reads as TGTGCCAGCAGCCCCCACTTCGGTCAGCCCCAGCATTTT.

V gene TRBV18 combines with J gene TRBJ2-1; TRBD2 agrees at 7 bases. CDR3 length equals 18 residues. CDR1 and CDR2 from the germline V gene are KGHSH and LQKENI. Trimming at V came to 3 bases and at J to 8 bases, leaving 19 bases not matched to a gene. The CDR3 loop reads CASSPRSLAGTLGDEQFF. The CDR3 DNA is TGTGCCAGCTCACCCCGTTCCTTAGCGGGCACTTTGGGCGATGAGCAGTTCTTC.

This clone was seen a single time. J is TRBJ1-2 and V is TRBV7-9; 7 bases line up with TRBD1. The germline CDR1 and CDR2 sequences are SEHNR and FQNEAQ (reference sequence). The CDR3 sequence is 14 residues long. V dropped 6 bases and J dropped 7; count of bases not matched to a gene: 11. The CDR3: CASSIYRGCCGYTF. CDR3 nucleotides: TGTGCCAGCAGTATTTACAGGGGTTGCTGTGGCTACACCTTC.

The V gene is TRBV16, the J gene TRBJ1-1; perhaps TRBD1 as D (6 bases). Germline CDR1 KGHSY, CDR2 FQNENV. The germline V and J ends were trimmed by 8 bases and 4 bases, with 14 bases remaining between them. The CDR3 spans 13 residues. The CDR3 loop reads CASRRGATTEAFF. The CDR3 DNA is TGTGCCAGCCGGCGGGGGGCGACCACTGAAGCTTTCTTT. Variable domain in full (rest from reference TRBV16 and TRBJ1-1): GEEVAQTPKHLVRGEGQKAKLYCAPIKGHSYVFWYQQVLKNEFKFLISFQNENVFDETGMPKERFSAKCLPNSPCSLEIQATKLEDSAVYFCASRRGATTEAFFGQGTRLTVV.

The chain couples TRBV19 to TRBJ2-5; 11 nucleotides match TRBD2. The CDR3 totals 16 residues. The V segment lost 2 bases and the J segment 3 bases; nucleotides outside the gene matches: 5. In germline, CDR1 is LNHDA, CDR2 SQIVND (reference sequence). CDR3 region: CASSIRYSGREETQYF. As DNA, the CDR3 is TGTGCCAGTAGTATACGTTATAGCGGGAGGGAAGAGACCCAGTACTTC.

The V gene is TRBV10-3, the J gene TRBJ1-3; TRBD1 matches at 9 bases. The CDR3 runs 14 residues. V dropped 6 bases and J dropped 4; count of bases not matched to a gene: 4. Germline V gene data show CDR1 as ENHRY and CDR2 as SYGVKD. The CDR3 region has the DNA TGTGCCATCAGGCGGGACAGGGAGGGAAACACCATATATTTT. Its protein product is CAIRRDREGNTIYF.

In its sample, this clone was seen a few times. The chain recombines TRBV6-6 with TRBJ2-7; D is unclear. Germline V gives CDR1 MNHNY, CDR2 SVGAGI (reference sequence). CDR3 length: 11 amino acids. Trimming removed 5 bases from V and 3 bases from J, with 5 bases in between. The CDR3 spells CASSPLYEQYF. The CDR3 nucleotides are TGTGCCAGCAGTCCCCTCTACGAGCAGTACTTC.

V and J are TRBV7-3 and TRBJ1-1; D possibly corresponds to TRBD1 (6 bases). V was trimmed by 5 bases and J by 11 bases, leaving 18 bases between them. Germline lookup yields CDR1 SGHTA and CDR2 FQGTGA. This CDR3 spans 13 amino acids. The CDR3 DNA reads TGTGCCAGCAGCCGGACCCGGGACACCGGGGCTTTCTTT. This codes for CASSRTRDTGAFF.

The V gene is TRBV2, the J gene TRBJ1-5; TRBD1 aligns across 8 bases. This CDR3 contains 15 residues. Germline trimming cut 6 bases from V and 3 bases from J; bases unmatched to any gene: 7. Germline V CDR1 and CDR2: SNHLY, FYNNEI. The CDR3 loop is CASSPGQGANQPQHF. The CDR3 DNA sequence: TGTGCCAGCAGCCCCGGACAGGGCGCCAATCAGCCCCAGCATTTT.

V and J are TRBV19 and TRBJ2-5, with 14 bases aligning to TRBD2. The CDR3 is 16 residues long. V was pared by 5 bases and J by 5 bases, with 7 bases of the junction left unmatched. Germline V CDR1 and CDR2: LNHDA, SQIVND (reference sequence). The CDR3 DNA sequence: TGTGCCAGTAGTGATAGACTAGCGGGAGGGAAGGAGACCCAGTACTTC. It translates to CASSDRLAGGKETQYF.